This T cell receptor beta chain was obtained from a study of T cell changes during pregnancy in multiple sclerosis (dated by TCRdb to the late 2010s). For context, the study as a whole: The study examined how the T cell repertoire changed over the course of pregnancy in women with multiple sclerosis.

The CDR1 and CDR2 encoded by the germline V gene (reference sequence) are LNHNV and YYDKDF. There are 15 amino acids in the CDR3, from cysteine to phenylalanine inclusive. This entry keeps only the CDR3 DNA: 45 bases, framed from base 1. Between the V and J ends, shortened by 4 bases and 6 bases respectively, the junction contains 15 bases. Libraries were prepared through the immunoSEQ multiplex PCR assay. Drawn from immuneACCESS, this table holds only the in-frame rearrangements with V and J called that TCRdb kept. Clones are partly lost; checked studies trace under half to an unresolved V gene and leave the rest unexplained. Within this sample are 100,000 to 110,000 clones, with 92% of them counted one time only. The ten biggest clones cover roughly 2% of the sample. About this clone itself: Its binding antigen is unknown. Per-base qualities were not stored, and no clone one base away is much larger.

The sequence joins TRBV15 to TRBJ2-2; the D gene is perhaps TRBD1, from 5 matching bases. Sequencing was performed on peripheral blood, taken after pregnancy. The receptor was derived from a female donor with multiple sclerosis, enrolled in a pregnancy study. CDR3 region: CATSIGQGISGELFF. In nucleotides, the sequence is TGTGCCACCAGCATAGGGCAGGGAATTTCCGGGGAGCTGTTTTTT.